These T cell receptor beta chains were read from a single sample in a study of Ad26.COV2.S vaccination and SARS-CoV-2 variants. Here immunoSEQ multiplex PCR was the method, and the copy in TCRdb shows in-frame clones only, minus some. The table lists about 420,000 clones, 88% of them singletons. The source material was peripheral blood, sampled in a trial of Ad26.COV2.S vaccine versus placebo. The receptors here all came from a person aged 18-60 years who received the Ad26.COV2.S COVID-19 vaccine or a placebo. Both conserved end residues are part of each CDR3. The D gene is left open where the match is weak. Clone size is shown for a subset of rows, as once, few, many or a class of expanded clone.

>TRBV11-2|NA|NA|TRBJ2-5
CASSFGGPVGETQYF
TGTGCCAGCAGCTTCGGGGGCCCGGTAGGAGAGACCCAGTACTTC
>TRBV4-2|NA|TRBD1|TRBJ1-4
CASSRPHPGQDEKLFF
TGTGCCAGCAGCCGCCCCCATCCGGGACAGGACGAAAAACTGTTTTTT
>TRBV5-1|few|TRBD1|TRBJ1-3
CASSFTGQGSGNTIYF
TGCGCCAGCAGCTTTACGGGACAGGGGTCTGGAAACACCATATATTTT
>TRBV7-9|NA|TRBD1|TRBJ2-7
CASSLPGGFSYEQYF
TGTGCCAGCAGCTTACCAGGGGGCTTCTCCTACGAGCAGTACTTC
>TRBV7-2|NA|NA|TRBJ1-5
CASSPARDTYSNQPQHF
TGTGCCAGCAGCCCGGCGCGGGACACGTATAGCAATCAGCCCCAGCATTTT
>TRBV7-2|NA|NA|TRBJ1-1
CASSLARAARDTEAFF
TGTGCCAGCAGCTTAGCGCGAGCCGCTAGGGACACTGAAGCTTTCTTT
>TRBV2|NA|NA|TRBJ2-1
CASIGDTGLNNEQFF
TGTGCCAGCATCGGTGATACCGGACTTAACAATGAGCAGTTCTTC
>TRBV28|NA|NA|TRBJ2-7
CASRRDSSYEQYF
TGTGCCAGCAGACGTGACAGCTCCTACGAGCAGTACTTC
>TRBV6-5|NA|TRBD1|TRBJ1-6
CASSYAGTEGFALHF
TGTGCCAGCAGTTATGCCGGGACAGAGGGTTTTGCCCTCCACTTT
>TRBV27|NA|NA|TRBJ1-5
CASSPRGRSNQPQHF
TGTGCCAGCAGTCCTCGGGGTCGGAGCAATCAGCCCCAGCATTTT
>TRBV19|NA|NA|TRBJ2-5
CASSITGLGMGETQYF
TGTGCCAGTAGTATAACGGGGCTTGGAATGGGAGAGACCCAGTACTTC
>TRBV14|NA|NA|TRBJ2-5
CASSPQGRRETQYF
TGTGCCAGCAGCCCACAGGGCCGGAGGGAGACCCAGTACTTC
>TRBV24-1|NA|NA|TRBJ2-7
CATPSVVGQYF
TGTGCCACCCCATCCGTGGTCGGGCAGTACTTC
>TRBV5-1|once|TRBD1|TRBJ2-1
CASTTGQGTYNEQFF
TGCGCCAGCACCACCGGACAGGGGACCTACAATGAGCAGTTCTTC
>TRBV5-4|NA|TRBD1|TRBJ1-2
CASSLGDRGLDGYTF
TGTGCCAGCAGCTTGGGGGACAGGGGGCTTGATGGCTACACCTTC
>TRBV19|NA|NA|TRBJ2-2
CASSIAGADTGELFF
TGTGCCAGTAGTATAGCCGGGGCGGACACCGGGGAGCTGTTTTTT
>TRBV2|few|NA|TRBJ1-6
CASSAGPSTWPLHF
TGTGCCAGCAGTGCGGGCCCGAGTACGTGGCCCCTCCACTTT
>TRBV25-1|once|NA|TRBJ2-6
CASSGRGSPKSGANVLTF
TGTGCCAGCAGTGGCCGGGGCAGCCCCAAGTCTGGGGCCAACGTCCTGACTTTC
>TRBV6-4|NA|NA|TRBJ2-3
CASSEDKGVDTQYF
TGTGCCAGCAGTGAAGATAAAGGGGTGGATACGCAGTATTTT
>TRBV7-2|NA|NA|TRBJ2-4
CASSLSTGTKNIQYF
TGTGCCAGCAGCTTATCGACAGGGACTAAAAACATTCAGTACTTC
>TRBV7-2|NA|TRBD2|TRBJ2-2
CASRRDRGGNTGELFF
TGTGCCAGCAGACGAGACCGGGGGGGTAACACCGGGGAGCTGTTTTTT
>TRBV5-1|NA|TRBD1|TRBJ1-6
CASSLGTGNPPLHF
TGCGCCAGCAGCTTGGGGACAGGGAATCCACCCCTCCACTTT
>TRBV18|NA|TRBD1|TRBJ2-3
CASSRDRGIVTDTQYF
TGTGCCAGCTCACGAGACAGGGGGATTGTCACAGATACGCAGTATTTT
>TRBV28|NA|TRBD1|TRBJ1-2
CASSLPTTGRRGYTF
TGTGCCAGCAGTTTGCCTACGACAGGGCGACGGGGCTACACCTTC
>TRBV30|NA|NA|TRBJ2-3
CAWKVRGAGDTQYF
TGTGCCTGGAAAGTGAGGGGGGCCGGAGATACGCAGTATTTT
>TRBV30|NA|NA|TRBJ2-6
CAWRPGGGANVLTF
TGTGCCTGGAGGCCAGGTGGAGGGGCCAACGTCCTGACTTTC
>TRBV3-1/TRBV3-2|NA|TRBD1|TRBJ2-7
CASSQEGPTPGQGRYEQYF
TGTGCCAGCAGCCAAGAGGGTCCGACCCCGGGACAGGGAAGGTACGAGCAGTACTTC
>TRBV6-5|NA|NA|TRBJ1-1
CASSYRTSTEAFF
TGTGCCAGCAGTTACAGGACCTCCACTGAAGCTTTCTTT
>TRBV7-9|few|NA|TRBJ1-2
CASTQGTPREGYGYTF
TGTGCCAGCACTCAAGGGACACCCAGAGAGGGCTATGGCTACACCTTC